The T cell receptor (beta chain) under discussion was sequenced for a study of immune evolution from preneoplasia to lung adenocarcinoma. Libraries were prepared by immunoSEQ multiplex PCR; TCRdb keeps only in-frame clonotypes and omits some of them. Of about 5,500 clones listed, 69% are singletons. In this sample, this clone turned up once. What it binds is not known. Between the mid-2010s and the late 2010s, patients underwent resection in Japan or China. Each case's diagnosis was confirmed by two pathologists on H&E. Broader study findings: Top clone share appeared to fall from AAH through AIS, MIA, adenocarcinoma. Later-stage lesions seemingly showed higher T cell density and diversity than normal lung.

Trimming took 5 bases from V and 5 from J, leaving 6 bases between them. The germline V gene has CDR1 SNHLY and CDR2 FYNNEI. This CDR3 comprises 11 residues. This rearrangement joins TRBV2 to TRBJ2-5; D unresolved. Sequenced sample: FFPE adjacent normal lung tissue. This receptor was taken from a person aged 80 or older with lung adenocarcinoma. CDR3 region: CASSSQETQYF. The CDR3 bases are TGTGCCAGCAGTTCTCAGGAGACCCAGTACTTC.